This T cell receptor (beta chain) emerged from a study of OX40 agonist ivuxolimab in advanced cancers. This table comes from immunoSEQ multiplex PCR, and its TCRdb copy is limited to in-frame clones, with some not included. The sample shows 91,000 or so clones, about nine tenths of them seen only once. CDR1 and CDR2 (germline): SGHRS, YFSETQ. The trim removed 4 bases at V and 3 bases at J, leaving 5 bases unmatched. The CDR3 extends over 16 amino acids. The chain has TRBV5-1 and TRBJ2-3; TRBD2 aligns across 13 bases. This TCR came from an adult with an advanced solid tumor such as melanoma, head and neck, liver or kidney cancer. Sequences were derived from CD4+ or CD8+ T cells sorted from blood, sampled in a trial of the OX40 agonist ivuxolimab. The CDR3 loop is CASSRGLAGVTDTQYF. In nucleotides, the CDR3 is TGCGCCAGCAGCCGAGGACTAGCGGGGGTGACAGATACGCAGTATTTT.